The 20 T cell receptor beta chains given below trace back to one sample, sequenced in a study of CD8 T cells in ankylosing spondylitis. A single record per CDR3 protein comes from TCRdb applying MiXCR to the 5' RACE reads. Here the sample spans fewer than 250,000 distinct CDR3 sequences, more than 9% being singletons. The sequenced sample consisted of blood, either unsorted or a sorted T cell fraction (not recorded which). These receptor sequences come from a male donor with ankylosing spondylitis or in good health (not recorded which).

This clonotype was detected many times. The chain joins TRBV7-3 to TRBJ2-1; unclear D gene. The CDR3 spans 15 residues. The germline gives CDR1 SGHTA, CDR2 FQGTGA. The ends were cut back, 3 bases at V and 4 bases at J, with 13 bases in the middle. CDR3 DNA sequence: TGTGCCAGCAGCTTTGACCCCGTTTCGTACAATGAGCAGTTCTTC. This gives the protein CASSFDPVSYNEQFF.

The chain links TRBV5-1 to TRBJ2-5, with 7 positions matching TRBD2. V lost 6 bases to trimming and J lost 5 bases; unmatched junction nucleotides: 13. This CDR3 comprises 15 residues. The V gene's germline CDR1 is SGHRS and CDR2 YFSETQ. The CDR3 here is CASTLGGNRGETQYF. Here the CDR3 DNA reads TGCGCCAGCACCCTGGGGGGGAATAGGGGCGAGACCCAGTACTTC.

There are many counts of this clonotype. J is TRBJ1-1 and V is TRBV12-3 or TRBV12-4; D unresolved. CDR3 length: 13 residues. V was shortened by 6 bases and J by 3 bases, with 11 bases between the two germline ends. CDR3 DNA sequence: TGTGCCAGCAGCCCCCCCCCTTACACTGAAGCTTTCTTT. Its translation: CASSPPPYTEAFF.

The table lists this clonotype with many counts. V and J are TRBV5-1 and TRBJ2-1; TRBD1 is a possible D gene (6 bases). This CDR3 contains 16 residues. V shed 2 bases and J shed 6 bases, with 18 bases lying between them. CDR1 and CDR2 (germline): SGHRS, YFSETQ. In DNA, the CDR3 is TGCGCCAGCAGCTTTTTGGACAGCTACTCAGGCAATGAGCAGTTCTTC. This translates into CASSFLDSYSGNEQFF.

This clonotype occurred many times. The rearrangement joins TRBV7-2 to TRBJ1-2, with D unresolved. The germline gives CDR1 SGHTA, CDR2 FQGNSA. The V gene lost 0 bases and the J gene lost 2 bases, with 10 bases spanning the gap. This CDR3 has 15 residues. This chain's CDR3 is CASSLAGTANYGYTF. The CDR3 DNA reads as TGTGCCAGCAGCTTAGCGGGAACAGCCAACTATGGCTACACCTTC. Full variable domain (missing parts from reference TRBV7-2 and TRBJ1-2): GAGVSQSPSNKVTEKGKDVELRCDPISGHTALYWYRQSLGQGLEFLIYFQGNSAPDKSGLPSDRFSAERTGGSVSTLTIQRTQQEDSAVYLCASSLAGTANYGYTFGSGTRLTVV.

This clonotype was counted at least ten times. CDR3 sequence reads: CASSPQGPPGELFF. The CDR3 nucleotides are TGCGCCAGCAGCCCCCAGGGGCCCCCCGGGGAGCTGTTTTTT. The V call is TRBV5-1, the J call TRBJ2-2, with a tentative D call TRBD1 (6 bases). The CDR3 spans 14 residues. Trimming took off 4 bases at V and 6 bases at J, with 13 bases between the two ends. Germline V gene data show CDR1 as SGHRS and CDR2 as YFSETQ.

This chain connects TRBV20-1 to TRBJ2-5, with D perhaps TRBD2 (6 bases). Germline CDR1 and CDR2: DFQATT and SNEGSKA (reference sequence). V dropped 0 bases and J dropped 5 bases, with 16 bases sitting between them. The CDR3 has 15 amino acids. The CDR3 DNA sequence: TGCAGTGCTAGAGATTCCGGGCGGGGTGGGGAGACCCAGTACTTC. Translation: CSARDSGRGGETQYF.

There are many counts of this clonotype. The DNA of the CDR3 is TGTGCCAGCAGCTTGATCGAGCGGGGGAGTTACAATGAGCAGTTCTTC. Translated, it gives CASSLIERGSYNEQFF. V and J are TRBV5-6 and TRBJ2-1, with TRBD2 identical over 8 bases. The CDR3 covers 16 residues. Germline-derived CDR1 and CDR2 are SGHDT and YYEEEE. Trimming at V came to 1 base and at J to 4 bases, leaving 7 bases not matched to a gene.

This clonotype was observed at least ten times. J is TRBJ2-1 and V is TRBV20-1; possible D gene TRBD2, 6 bases. The V gene's germline CDR1 is DFQATT and CDR2 SNEGSKA (reference sequence). The CDR3 has 10 amino acids. V shed 3 bases and J shed 14 bases, with 11 bases lying between them. CDR3 region: CSARMTREFF. The CDR3 DNA reads as TGCAGTGCTAGGATGACTAGGGAGTTCTTC.

This clonotype was found many times. The chain links TRBV20-1 to TRBJ2-1; TRBD1 might be the D (5 bases). V was shortened by 0 bases and J by 3 bases, with 12 bases between the two germline ends. The germline gives CDR1 DFQATT, CDR2 SNEGSKA (reference sequence). The CDR3 loop spans 15 amino acids. CDR3 protein: CSARDRGRNYNEQFF. The CDR3 DNA is TGCAGTGCTAGAGATAGGGGCAGGAACTACAATGAGCAGTTCTTC.

This clonotype has a single count. The chain has TRBV3-1 and TRBJ2-7; no reliable D call. The CDR3 totals 14 residues. With 4 bases removed from V and 4 bases from J, the gap between germline ends came to 14 bases. The germline V gene encodes CDR1 LGHDT and CDR2 YNNKEL (reference sequence). CDR3 protein: CASSLTREPYEQYF. The CDR3 DNA is TGTGCCAGCAGCCTAACAAGAGAACCATACGAGCAGTACTTC.

Ten or more counts support this clonotype. The chain is built from TRBV2 and TRBJ1-2; D is unresolved. Germline assignment: CDR1 SNHLY and CDR2 FYNNEI. The V gene lost 4 bases and the J gene lost 3 bases, with 9 bases spanning the gap. The CDR3 runs 13 residues. In DNA, the CDR3 is TGTGCCAGCAGTGGGGGAGAAGACTATGGCTACACCTTC. Amino acids: CASSGGEDYGYTF.

This clonotype has ten or more counts. The V call is TRBV9, the J call TRBJ2-7, with D perhaps given as TRBD1 or TRBD2 (6 bases each). Germline V gives CDR1 SGDLS, CDR2 YYNGEE. This CDR3 has 14 amino acids. The V and J ends lost 2 bases and 6 bases respectively, with 15 bases between them. As DNA, the CDR3 is TGTGCCAGCAGCGTCGTAGTACAGGGAGGCGAGCAGTACTTC. It yields the protein CASSVVVQGGEQYF.

This clonotype was seen a few times. CDR3 bases: TGTGCCAGCAGTTTAGCGCTGGGCTCATGGGGGGGAAACACCATATATTTT. Translated, it gives CASSLALGSWGGNTIYF. The V gene is TRBV12-3 or TRBV12-4, the J gene TRBJ1-3, with D possibly being TRBD1 (5 bases). This CDR3 comprises 17 residues. V was trimmed by 0 bases and J by 4 bases, leaving 16 bases between them.

This chain connects TRBV7-8 to TRBJ1-2, with TRBD1 matching 7 bases. Trimming at V came to 3 bases and at J to 2 bases, leaving 9 bases not matched to a gene. Germline assignment: CDR1 SGHVS and CDR2 FQNEAQ. The CDR3 length is 16 residues. The CDR3 spells CASSFGYRGRNYGYTF. The CDR3 DNA sequence: TGTGCCAGCAGCTTCGGCTACAGGGGACGAAACTATGGCTACACCTTC.

There are a few counts of this clonotype. The chain links TRBV15 to TRBJ2-3; weak D call: TRBD2 (6 bases). This CDR3 has 17 amino acids. The germline gives CDR1 LNHNV, CDR2 YYDKDF (reference sequence). The V end lost 4 bases, the J end lost 6 bases, and 23 bases lay between the germline ends. CDR3 region: CATSNPRGATYGDTQYF. CDR3 in DNA: TGTGCCACCAGCAATCCGCGGGGAGCGACATATGGGGATACGCAGTATTTT.

The table lists this clonotype with many counts. The V and J genes are TRBV5-1 and TRBJ2-5, with D hard to call. CDR3 length equals 12 residues. Between the trimmed V and J ends, which lost 4 bases and 4 bases, there was a span of 8 bases. The germline CDR1 and CDR2 sequences are SGHRS and YFSETQ. The CDR3 nucleotides are TGCGCCAGCAGCGCCTCCCGAGAGACCCAGTACTTC. Translation gives CASSASRETQYF.

This clonotype was picked up many times. The chain joins TRBV6-7 to TRBJ2-3, with a weak D call TRBD2 (5 bases). TRBV6-7 is filed as an ORF, its function uncertain. The CDR3 length is 14 residues. Between the trimmed V and J ends, which lost 9 bases and 3 bases, there was a span of 16 bases. CDR3 DNA: TGTGCCAGTGGGTTTTCTCGGGGTACAGATACGCAGTATTTT. Translation gives CASGFSRGTDTQYF.

Many counts were recorded for this clonotype. The J gene is TRBJ2-7, the V gene TRBV9; no reliable D call. Trimming removed 5 bases at V and 2 bases at J, with 14 bases between. Looked up from germline, CDR1 is SGDLS and CDR2 is YYNGEE. This CDR3 comprises 14 residues. DNA of the CDR3: TGTGCCAGCAGTGCGGATACCACGGCCTACGAGCAGTACTTC. This translates into CASSADTTAYEQYF.

In this sample, this clonotype turned up many times. V gene TRBV12-3 or TRBV12-4 combines with J gene TRBJ1-2; D remains ambiguous. V was shortened by 6 bases and J by 14 bases, with 19 bases between the two germline ends. The CDR3 contains 12 residues. The CDR3 DNA reads as TGTGCCAGCAGCCAAAACGGGCTGGGAAAAACCTTC. It is translated as CASSQNGLGKTF.